Shown below are 26 T cell receptor beta chains from a single sample sequenced in a study of T cells after yellow fever vaccination. TCRdb called the 5' RACE reads again in MiXCR, with one record for every CDR3 protein. The repertoire holds approximately 240,000 distinct CDR3 sequences, over 3% seen once, with 19% in the top ten. Sequences were derived from PBMCs, sampled 15 days after the yellow fever booster vaccination. The receptors shown here come from a man between 18 and 35 years old who received the YFV17D yellow fever vaccine.

This clonotype was observed many times. The chain uses TRBV21-1 and TRBJ1-6; no DNA check was done on the table's D call, TRBD1. TRBV21-1 is a pseudogene. This CDR3 comprises 22 residues. This chain's CDR3 is CASSKRAPVLPGTSSYNSPLHF. CDR3 DNA sequence: TGTGCCAGCAGCAAAAGGGCCCCTGTCCTGCCCGGTACGAGCTCCTATAATTCACCCCTCCACTTT.

This clonotype was observed many times. The chain uses TRBV7-9 and TRBJ2-3, with 8 bases identical to TRBD2. Germline V gene lookup returns CDR1 SEHNR and CDR2 FQNEAQ (reference sequence). CDR3 length: 15 amino acids. The V and J ends lost 5 bases and 3 bases, in that order; junction bases with no gene match: 7. CDR3 protein: CASSPRPSGTDTQYF. Here the CDR3 DNA reads TGTGCCAGCAGCCCTCGCCCTAGCGGGACAGATACGCAGTATTTT.

This clonotype was counted only a few times. This chain links TRBV4-2 with TRBJ2-2; possible D gene TRBD1, 5 bases. Germline loops: CDR1 LGHNA, CDR2 YNFKEQ. Trimming took off 0 bases at V and 1 base at J, with 15 bases between the two ends. The CDR3 is 18 amino acids. The CDR3 loop is CASSQDEGQAMNTGELFF. The DNA for the CDR3 is TGTGCCAGCAGCCAAGATGAAGGACAAGCTATGAACACCGGGGAGCTGTTTTTT.

This clonotype showed up many times. The chain couples TRBV27 to TRBJ1-4; TRBD1 aligns across 9 bases. CDR3 length: 17 amino acids. Germline-derived CDR1 and CDR2 are MNHEY and SMNVEV (reference sequence). V trimming: 4 bases; J trimming: 1 base; junction bases outside the gene matches: 7. This chain's CDR3 is CASSSSRDRETNEKLFF. As DNA, the CDR3 is TGTGCCAGCAGTTCGTCCCGGGACAGGGAAACTAATGAAAAACTGTTTTTT.

This clonotype was detected many times. J is TRBJ2-1 and V is TRBV12-3 or TRBV12-4; D gene uncertain. The CDR3 runs to 15 residues. V was clipped by 2 bases and J by 10 bases, with 18 bases between them. The CDR3 sequence is CASSLSGWLAEEQFF. CDR3 DNA sequence: TGTGCCAGCAGTTTATCGGGCTGGCTCGCTGAAGAGCAGTTCTTC.

This clonotype was recorded many times. This rearrangement joins TRBV7-2 to TRBJ2-1; the D is unclear. The germline CDR1 and CDR2 sequences are SGHTA and FQGNSA. This CDR3 comprises 19 residues. Trimming shortened V by 5 bases and J by 1 base, and 24 bases separated the two germline ends. The CDR3 is CASSQPDWALGVSYNEQFF. In nucleotides, the CDR3 is TGTGCCAGCAGCCAACCCGATTGGGCCCTTGGTGTTTCCTACAATGAGCAGTTCTTC.

This clonotype has at least ten counts. The chain uses TRBV7-9 and TRBJ2-1, with 9 bases matching TRBD1. In germline, CDR1 is SEHNR, CDR2 FQNEAQ (reference sequence). The J segment lost 6 bases and the V segment lost 5 bases, leaving 11 bases of the junction unmatched. This CDR3 has 16 amino acids. CDR3 sequence reads: CASSQNPGQGSNEQFF. CDR3 nucleotide sequence: TGTGCCAGCAGCCAAAATCCGGGACAGGGATCCAATGAGCAGTTCTTC.

This clonotype has ten or more counts. This chain links TRBV5-1 with TRBJ2-4; 11 bases map to TRBD1. V shed 5 bases and J 6 bases; nucleotides not matched to a gene: 10. From germline, CDR1 is SGHRS and CDR2 YFSETQ. This CDR3 spans 16 amino acids. The CDR3 DNA is TGCGCCAGCAGTTCGGCCGGACAGGGGGCAATAAACATTCAGTACTTC. This gives the protein CASSSAGQGAINIQYF. The complete variable domain, with remaining parts taken from reference TRBV5-1 and TRBJ2-4, reads KAGVTQTPRYLIKTRGQQVTLSCSPISGHRSVSWYQQTPGQGLQFLFEYFSETQRNKGNFPGRFSGRQFSNSRSEMNVSTLELGDSALYLCASSSAGQGAINIQYFGAGTRLSVL.

This clonotype was recorded at least ten times. The V gene is TRBV6-6, the J gene TRBJ2-5; D gene ambiguous. Trimming shortened V by 4 bases and J by 2 bases, and 11 bases separated the two germline ends. CDR3 size: 14 residues. Per the germline V gene, CDR1 is MNHNY and CDR2 is SVGAGI (reference sequence). For the CDR3, the DNA is TGTGCCAGCAGTTTGAACGGGCAACAAGAGACCCAGTACTTC. This sequence encodes CASSLNGQQETQYF.

The V call is TRBV7-8, the J call TRBJ2-5, with a possible D match to TRBD1 (6 bases). The germline V gene has CDR1 SGHVS and CDR2 FQNEAQ. V was pared by 5 bases and J by 5 bases, with 15 bases between. CDR3 length: 14 amino acids. DNA of the CDR3: TGTGCCAGCAGCCCGGACAGCCAGGGGGAGACCCAGTACTTC. It specifies CASSPDSQGETQYF.

This clonotype was recorded many times. The chain is built from TRBV7-6 and TRBJ1-1; D unclear. Between the trimmed V and J ends, which lost 1 base and 1 base, there was a span of 13 bases. Germline CDR1 and CDR2: SGHVS and FNYEAQ. This CDR3 is 16 amino acids long. Here the CDR3 DNA reads TGTGCCAGCAGCTTAGATCCGGGCTCGGGGAACACTGAAGCTTTCTTT. Its protein is CASSLDPGSGNTEAFF. Combining the CDR3 with reference TRBV7-6 and TRBJ1-1 gives the whole variable domain GAGVSQSPRYKVTKRGQDVALRCDPISGHVSLYWYRQALGQGPEFLTYFNYEAQQDKSGLPNDRFSAERPEGSISTLTIQRTEQRDSAMYRCASSLDPGSGNTEAFFGQGTRLTVV.

There are many counts of this clonotype. The chain recombines TRBV7-8 with TRBJ1-2, with TRBD1 matching 7 bases. J gave up 8 bases and V 5 bases, and 20 bases lay outside the gene matches. CDR1 is SGHVS and CDR2 is FQNEAQ in the germline V gene. The CDR3 covers 17 residues. CDR3 nucleotide sequence: TGTGCCAGCAGCGAAAAGCTATACGGGACAGACTATGGAGGCTACACCTTC. Translating gives CASSEKLYGTDYGGYTF.

This clonotype was observed at least ten times. The CDR3 is CASSSNGGTQYF. The DNA for the CDR3 is TGTGCCAGCAGCTCAAATGGGGGTACGCAGTATTTT. The J gene is TRBJ2-3, the V gene TRBV7-3; D could derive from TRBD1 or TRBD2 (5 bases each). The V gene lost 4 bases and the J gene lost 8 bases, with 10 bases spanning the gap. The germline V gene encodes CDR1 SGHTA and CDR2 FQGTGA. The CDR3 is made up of 12 amino acids. Looking up the rest from reference TRBV7-3 and TRBJ2-3 gives the full variable domain: GAGVSQTPSNKVTEKGKYVELRCDPISGHTALYWYRQSLGQGPEFLIYFQGTGAADDSGLPNDRFFAVRPEGSVSTLKIQRTERGDSAVYLCASSSNGGTQYFGPGTRLTVL.

This clonotype came up many times. V usage is TRBV7-2 and J usage is TRBJ1-3; TRBD1 might be the D (5 bases). Germline V CDR1 and CDR2: SGHTA, FQGNSA. This CDR3 is built from 16 residues. V was clipped by 5 bases and J by 2 bases, with 16 bases between them. The DNA for the CDR3 is TGTGCCAGCAGCCCCTATCGGGGGACGGCTGGAAACACCATATATTTT. Translated: CASSPYRGTAGNTIYF.

This clonotype was found many times. The chain joins TRBV4-1 to TRBJ2-1; the D call may be TRBD1 or TRBD2 (5 bases each). The CDR3 is 16 amino acids. Germline CDR1 reads MGHRA; CDR2 reads YSYEKL. V was pared by 4 bases and J by 6 bases, with 19 bases between. CDR3 sequence reads: CASSLPTRGRVNEQFF. CDR3 nucleotides: TGCGCCAGCAGCCTACCGACCCGGGGCCGGGTCAATGAGCAGTTCTTC.

Ten or more counts support this clonotype. The V and J genes are TRBV28 and TRBJ1-1, with 7 positions matching TRBD1. This CDR3 is built from 14 residues. The V gene's germline CDR1 is MDHEN and CDR2 SYDVKM. Unmatched junction bases numbered 3, after V lost 4 bases and J lost 1 base. The CDR3 spells CASSSGGGNTEAFF. DNA of the CDR3: TGTGCCAGCAGTTCAGGGGGGGGGAACACTGAAGCTTTCTTT.

In its sample, this clonotype was seen many times. This chain uses TRBV5-1 with TRBJ2-2; 11 nucleotides agree with TRBD2. Germline-derived CDR1 and CDR2 are SGHRS and YFSETQ. This CDR3 spans 15 amino acids. J lost 5 bases, V lost 4 bases, and 4 bases had no gene match. The CDR3 spells CASSPSGGKTGELFF. The CDR3 bases are TGCGCCAGCAGCCCTAGCGGGGGGAAGACCGGGGAGCTGTTTTTT.

This clonotype was found many times. The gene calls are TRBV5-4 and TRBJ2-5; D is perhaps TRBD2 (6 bases). Germline V gene data show CDR1 as SGHNT and CDR2 as YYREEE (reference sequence). CDR3 length: 15 residues. The V and J ends lost 4 bases and 3 bases respectively, with 16 bases between them. The DNA of the CDR3 is TGTGCCAGCAGCAGGGACTCTGCTCCGGAAGAGACCCAGTACTTC. Translation gives CASSRDSAPEETQYF.

There are many counts of this clonotype. The chain is built from TRBV20-1 and TRBJ1-2; D remains ambiguous. The CDR3 totals 15 residues. V lost 0 bases to trimming and J lost 8 bases, with 19 bases between them. The germline gives CDR1 DFQATT, CDR2 SNEGSKA (reference sequence). The CDR3 nucleotides read TGCAGTGCTAGAGATCCTGGGAGGGCGGTGGGGGGCTACACCTTC. It specifies CSARDPGRAVGGYTF.

This clonotype was observed at least ten times. CDR3 sequence (DNA): TGTGCCAGCTCACCAGAGGGGGTGGTTGGCTATGGCTACACCTTC. This gives the protein CASSPEGVVGYGYTF. This chain joins TRBV18 and TRBJ1-2; possible D gene TRBD1, 6 bases. Germline lookup yields CDR1 KGHSH and CDR2 LQKENI. The CDR3 runs 15 residues. V dropped 2 bases and J dropped 4 bases, with 14 bases sitting between them. The complete variable domain, with remaining parts taken from reference TRBV18 and TRBJ1-2, reads NAGVMQNPRHLVRRRGQEARLRCSPMKGHSHVYWYRQLPEEGLKFMVYLQKENIIDESGMPKERFSAEFPKEGPSILRIQQVVRGDSAAYFCASSPEGVVGYGYTFGSGTRLTVV.

This clonotype was recorded many times. J is TRBJ2-2 and V is TRBV20-1; no clear D gene. The CDR3 sequence is 13 residues long. V was shortened by 2 bases and J by 6 bases, with 10 bases between the two germline ends. From germline, CDR1 is DFQATT and CDR2 SNEGSKA (reference sequence). The CDR3 reads CSARQQDAGELFF. The CDR3 DNA is TGCAGTGCTAGACAGCAGGACGCCGGGGAGCTGTTTTTT.

This clonotype was detected many times. The gene calls are TRBV7-8 and TRBJ1-1; weak D call: TRBD1 (6 bases). From germline, CDR1 is SGHVS and CDR2 FQNEAQ. V lost 8 bases to trimming and J lost 0 bases, with 10 bases between them. This CDR3 comprises 13 residues. CDR3 residues: CASLGHVNTEAFF. The CDR3 DNA sequence: TGTGCCAGCCTGGGACACGTGAACACTGAAGCTTTCTTT.

This clonotype came up many times. V gene TRBV28 combines with J gene TRBJ2-6, with 8 bases that match TRBD2. The CDR3 extends over 17 amino acids. CDR1 is MDHEN and CDR2 is SYDVKM in the germline V gene. V shed 5 bases and J 3 bases; nucleotides not matched to a gene: 9. The chain's CDR3 is CASSTGGLLLGANVLTF. DNA for the CDR3: TGTGCCAGCAGTACGGGGGGGCTATTACTTGGGGCCAACGTCCTGACTTTC.

There are many counts of this clonotype. The rearrangement uses TRBV5-4 and TRBJ2-6; D gene uncertain. This CDR3 spans 13 amino acids. V was cut by 7 bases and J by 0 bases, with 5 bases left in between. CDR1 is SGHNT and CDR2 is YYREEE in the germline V gene (reference sequence). DNA of the CDR3: TGTGCCAGCGGTCCCTCTGGGGCCAACGTCCTGACTTTC. Its translation is CASGPSGANVLTF.

This clonotype occurred many times. The J gene is TRBJ1-5, the V gene TRBV5-1; no firm D call. CDR3 size: 15 residues. Germline V gene lookup returns CDR1 SGHRS and CDR2 YFSETQ. Trimming cost V 7 bases and J 2 bases, with 16 bases left between them. The CDR3 spells CASSELGGGNQPQHF. CDR3 nucleotide sequence: TGCGCCAGCTCCGAGTTGGGTGGAGGCAATCAGCCCCAGCATTTT.

This clonotype showed up many times. The chain uses TRBV5-4 and TRBJ2-1, with TRBD1 matching 10 bases. The CDR3 covers 15 residues. V shed 4 bases and J 5 bases; nucleotides not matched to a gene: 6. Germline-derived CDR1 and CDR2 are SGHNT and YYREEE (reference sequence). This CDR3 is CASSTGTGVHNEQFF. The CDR3 region has the DNA TGTGCCAGCAGCACCGGGACAGGGGTCCACAATGAGCAGTTCTTC.